The rows below give T cell receptor beta chains drawn from one sample of a study of T-cell reconstitution after alpha-beta-depleted transplantation in children. MiXCR, applied by TCRdb to the PCR reads, yields one record per CDR3 protein. This sample has about 110,000 distinct CDR3 sequences, with 5% to 8% found just once. The sample was PBMCs, mostly from graft donor cells, taken 360 days after TCRalphabeta/CD19-depleted stem cell transplant. Receptor source: a male patient under 10 years old who had a stem cell transplant for acute lymphoblastic leukemia, so the T cells may come from the graft donor. CDR3s leave out the opening cysteine and the closing phenylalanine or tryptophan.

j_call: TRBJ2-2
v_call: TRBV12-3/TRBV12-4
cdr3_aa: ASYPAGPGELF

j_call: TRBJ2-3
v_call: TRBV7-9
cdr3_aa: ASSWTAADTQY

j_call: TRBJ1-5
v_call: TRBV12-3/TRBV12-4
cdr3_aa: ASSFRDQPQH

j_call: TRBJ2-1
v_call: TRBV4-3
cdr3_aa: ASSQDRFSQRSGQGHEQF

j_call: TRBJ2-7
v_call: TRBV7-2
cdr3_aa: ASSPGHFSYEQY

j_call: TRBJ1-1
v_call: TRBV12-5
cdr3_aa: ASGFELENTEAF

j_call: TRBJ1-5
v_call: TRBV7-9
cdr3_aa: ASSLANQPQH

j_call: TRBJ2-3
v_call: TRBV28
cdr3_aa: ASRRSSGDPAPDTQY

j_call: TRBJ2-5
v_call: TRBV5-1
cdr3_aa: ASSFDTLQETQY

j_call: TRBJ2-7
v_call: TRBV27
cdr3_aa: ASSSITTVYEQY

j_call: TRBJ2-1
v_call: TRBV29-1
cdr3_aa: SVEEPSSLYNEQF

j_call: TRBJ2-3
v_call: TRBV27
cdr3_aa: ASSFGTGGTDTQY

j_call: TRBJ2-7
v_call: TRBV7-9
cdr3_aa: ASSHPTTATYEQY

j_call: TRBJ2-7
v_call: TRBV15
cdr3_aa: ATSRDPHRGASYEQY

j_call: TRBJ2-2
v_call: TRBV27
cdr3_aa: ASWESGELF

j_call: TRBJ2-5
v_call: TRBV4-3
cdr3_aa: ASSHGLAGGPKTQY

j_call: TRBJ1-4
v_call: TRBV28
cdr3_aa: ASRPTSGTGVSKLF

j_call: TRBJ2-3
v_call: TRBV9
cdr3_aa: ASSVSQGGDTQY

j_call: TRBJ2-1
v_call: TRBV11-2
cdr3_aa: ASSPMGPLNEQF

j_call: TRBJ2-1
v_call: TRBV28
cdr3_aa: ASSLWDRGVQDNEQF

j_call: TRBJ1-1
v_call: TRBV20-1
cdr3_aa: SARPLAIRPEAF

j_call: TRBJ2-3
v_call: TRBV7-9
cdr3_aa: ASNTDTQY

j_call: TRBJ1-5
v_call: TRBV7-2
cdr3_aa: ASRSGTGLNQPQH

j_call: TRBJ2-3
v_call: TRBV2
cdr3_aa: ASSEGLGTSTDTQY

j_call: TRBJ2-7
v_call: TRBV7-2
cdr3_aa: ASSSRARSPLSSYEQY

j_call: TRBJ1-3
v_call: TRBV28
cdr3_aa: ASSSQGEWDTIY

j_call: TRBJ2-7
v_call: TRBV7-6
cdr3_aa: ASSVRLAAYEQY

j_call: TRBJ2-1
v_call: TRBV6-1
cdr3_aa: ASSRPGTGFNEQF

j_call: TRBJ2-2
v_call: TRBV7-8
cdr3_aa: ASSLHGGHNGELF

j_call: TRBJ2-3
v_call: TRBV29-1
cdr3_aa: SVVSRGRGTDTQY

j_call: TRBJ2-3
v_call: TRBV28
cdr3_aa: ASRPTGRHADTQY

j_call: TRBJ2-1
v_call: TRBV11-1
cdr3_aa: ASSPPRLAGDPDYNEQF

j_call: TRBJ2-5
v_call: TRBV28
cdr3_aa: ASSFWRLAGETQY

j_call: TRBJ2-7
v_call: TRBV7-9
cdr3_aa: ASSSGPASEQY

j_call: TRBJ1-5
v_call: TRBV30
cdr3_aa: AWSVRDRVYQPQH

j_call: TRBJ1-2
v_call: TRBV7-9
cdr3_aa: ASSLYEDYGYT

j_call: TRBJ2-5
v_call: TRBV6-2/TRBV6-3
cdr3_aa: ASSYTRQSGETQY

j_call: TRBJ1-2
v_call: TRBV28
cdr3_aa: ASSVPGQPYGYT

j_call: TRBJ2-7
v_call: TRBV6-2/TRBV6-3
cdr3_aa: ASSPSSGHHYEQY

j_call: TRBJ2-5
v_call: TRBV27
cdr3_aa: ASSLSGTQY

j_call: TRBJ2-7
v_call: TRBV27
cdr3_aa: ASSLGRGYYEQY